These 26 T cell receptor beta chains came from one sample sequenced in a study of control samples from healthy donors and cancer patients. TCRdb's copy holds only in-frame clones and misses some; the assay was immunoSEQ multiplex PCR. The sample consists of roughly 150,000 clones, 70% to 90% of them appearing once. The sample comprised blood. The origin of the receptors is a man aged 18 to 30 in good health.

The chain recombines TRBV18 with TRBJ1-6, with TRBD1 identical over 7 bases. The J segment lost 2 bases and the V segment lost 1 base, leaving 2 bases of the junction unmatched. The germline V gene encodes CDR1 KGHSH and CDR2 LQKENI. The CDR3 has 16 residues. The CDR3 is CASSPQTGTYNSPLHF. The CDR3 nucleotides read TGTGCCAGCTCACCACAGACAGGGACCTATAATTCACCCCTCCACTTT.

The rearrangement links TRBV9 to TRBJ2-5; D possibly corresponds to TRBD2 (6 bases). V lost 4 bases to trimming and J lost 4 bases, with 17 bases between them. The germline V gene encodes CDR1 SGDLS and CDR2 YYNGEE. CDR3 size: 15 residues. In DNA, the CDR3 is TGTGCCAGCAGCCTAAAGGAGGGGTTCGGAGAGACCCAGTACTTC. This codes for CASSLKEGFGETQYF.

The CDR3 bases are TGTGCCAGCAGCCCTGGGGATAAGCAGTACTTC. It yields the protein CASSPGDKQYF. The genes are TRBV12-3 or TRBV12-4 and TRBJ2-7; D call uncertain. Trimming took 6 bases from V and 8 from J, leaving 11 bases between them. The CDR3 covers 11 residues.

The CDR3 sequence is CASSDDRSSYNEQFF. The CDR3 DNA reads TGTGCCAGCAGTGATGACAGGAGCTCCTACAATGAGCAGTTCTTC. The V call is TRBV2, the J call TRBJ2-1; D is possibly TRBD1 (6 bases). This CDR3 spans 15 amino acids. Trimming took off 3 bases at V and 0 bases at J, with 9 bases between the two ends. Germline V gene data show CDR1 as SNHLY and CDR2 as FYNNEI.

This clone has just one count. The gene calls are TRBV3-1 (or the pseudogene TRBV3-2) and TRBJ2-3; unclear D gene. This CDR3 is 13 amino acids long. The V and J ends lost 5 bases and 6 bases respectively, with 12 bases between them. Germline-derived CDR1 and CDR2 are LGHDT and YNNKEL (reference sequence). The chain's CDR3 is CASSGDHPDTQYF. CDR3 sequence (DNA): TGTGCCAGCAGCGGAGACCATCCGGATACGCAGTATTTT.

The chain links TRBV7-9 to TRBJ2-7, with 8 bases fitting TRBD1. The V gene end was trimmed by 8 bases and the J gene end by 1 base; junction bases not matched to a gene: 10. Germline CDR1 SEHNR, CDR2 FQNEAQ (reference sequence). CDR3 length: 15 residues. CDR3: CASDHRDRPSYEQYF. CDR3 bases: TGTGCCAGCGATCACCGGGACAGGCCTTCCTACGAGCAGTACTTC.

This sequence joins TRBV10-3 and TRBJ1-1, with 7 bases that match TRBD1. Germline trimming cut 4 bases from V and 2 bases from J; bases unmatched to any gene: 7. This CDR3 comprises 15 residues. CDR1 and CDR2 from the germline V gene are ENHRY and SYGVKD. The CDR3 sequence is CAISAPGTDNTEAFF. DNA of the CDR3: TGTGCCATCAGTGCCCCAGGGACAGATAACACTGAAGCTTTCTTT.

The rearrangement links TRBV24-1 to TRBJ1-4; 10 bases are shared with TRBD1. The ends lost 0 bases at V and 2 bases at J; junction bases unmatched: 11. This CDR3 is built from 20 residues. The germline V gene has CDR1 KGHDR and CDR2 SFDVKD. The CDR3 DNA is TGTGCCACCAGTGATTTGGGTCCGGGACAGGGGCCTCTTACTAATGAAAAACTGTTTTTT. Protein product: CATSDLGPGQGPLTNEKLFF.

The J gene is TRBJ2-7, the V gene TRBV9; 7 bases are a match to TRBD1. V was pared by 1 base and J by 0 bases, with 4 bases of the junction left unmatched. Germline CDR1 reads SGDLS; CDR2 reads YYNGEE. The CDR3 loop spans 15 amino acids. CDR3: CASSVQGDPSYEQYF. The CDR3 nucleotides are TGTGCCAGCAGCGTACAGGGGGATCCCTCCTACGAGCAGTACTTC.

The CDR3 loop reads CASSWSGGAGDTQYF. CDR3 coding DNA: TGTGCCAGCAGCTGGAGCGGGGGGGCAGGAGATACGCAGTATTTT. The genes are TRBV7-3 and TRBJ2-3; the match to TRBD2 covers 10 bases. The V and J ends lost 4 bases and 5 bases, in that order; junction bases with no gene match: 6. This CDR3 region has 15 residues. Germline CDR1 reads SGHTA; CDR2 reads FQGTGA.

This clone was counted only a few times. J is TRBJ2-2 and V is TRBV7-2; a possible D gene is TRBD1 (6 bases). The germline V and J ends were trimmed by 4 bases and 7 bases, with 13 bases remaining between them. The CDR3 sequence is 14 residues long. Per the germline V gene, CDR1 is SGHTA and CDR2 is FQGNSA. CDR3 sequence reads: CASSWTATDGELFF. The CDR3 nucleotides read TGTGCCAGCAGCTGGACAGCCACTGACGGGGAGCTGTTTTTT.

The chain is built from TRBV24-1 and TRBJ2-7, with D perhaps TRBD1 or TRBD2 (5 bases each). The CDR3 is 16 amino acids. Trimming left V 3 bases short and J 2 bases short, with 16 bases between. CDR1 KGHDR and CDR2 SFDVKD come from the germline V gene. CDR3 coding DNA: TGTGCCACCAGTGATGGAACCGGGACCGAGGCCTACGAGCAGTACTTC. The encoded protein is CATSDGTGTEAYEQYF.

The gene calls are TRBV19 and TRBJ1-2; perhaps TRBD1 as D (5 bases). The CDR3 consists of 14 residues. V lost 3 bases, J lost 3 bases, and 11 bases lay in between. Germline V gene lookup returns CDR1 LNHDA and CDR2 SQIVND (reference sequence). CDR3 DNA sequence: TGTGCCAGTAGTATCTGGGACGGTTACTATGGCTACACCTTC. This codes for CASSIWDGYYGYTF.

CDR3 sequence reads: CAWDQQSSYEQYF. The CDR3 bases are TGTGCCTGGGACCAACAGAGTTCCTACGAGCAGTACTTC. This rearrangement joins TRBV30 to TRBJ2-7; no clear D. V was trimmed by 5 bases and J by 1 base, leaving 12 bases between them. The germline V gene has CDR1 GTSNPN and CDR2 SVGIG (reference sequence). The CDR3 has 13 residues.

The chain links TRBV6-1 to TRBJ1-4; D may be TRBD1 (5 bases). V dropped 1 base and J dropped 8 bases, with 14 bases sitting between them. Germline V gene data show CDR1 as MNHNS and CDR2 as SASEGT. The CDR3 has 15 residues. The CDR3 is CASSEGARGGEKLFF. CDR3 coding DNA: TGTGCCAGCAGTGAAGGTGCGAGGGGCGGGGAAAAACTGTTTTTT.

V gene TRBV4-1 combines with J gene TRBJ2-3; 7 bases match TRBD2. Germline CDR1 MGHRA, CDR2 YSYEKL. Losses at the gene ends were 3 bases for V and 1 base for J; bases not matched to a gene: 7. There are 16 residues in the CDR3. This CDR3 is CASSQGLAEGTDTQYF. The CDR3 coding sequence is TGCGCCAGCAGCCAGGGTCTAGCGGAGGGCACAGATACGCAGTATTTT.

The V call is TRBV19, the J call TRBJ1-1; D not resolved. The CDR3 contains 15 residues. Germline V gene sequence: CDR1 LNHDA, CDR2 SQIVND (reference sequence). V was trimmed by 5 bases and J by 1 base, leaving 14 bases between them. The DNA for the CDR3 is TGTGCCAGTAGTCAAGGAACGGAAAAGAACACTGAAGCTTTCTTT. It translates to CASSQGTEKNTEAFF.

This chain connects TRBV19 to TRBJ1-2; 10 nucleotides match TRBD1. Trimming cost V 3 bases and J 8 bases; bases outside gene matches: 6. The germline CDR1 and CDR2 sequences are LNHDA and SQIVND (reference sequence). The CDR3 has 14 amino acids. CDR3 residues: CASSIDRGLRGYTF. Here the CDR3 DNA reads TGTGCCAGTAGTATCGACAGGGGGCTGCGAGGCTACACCTTC.

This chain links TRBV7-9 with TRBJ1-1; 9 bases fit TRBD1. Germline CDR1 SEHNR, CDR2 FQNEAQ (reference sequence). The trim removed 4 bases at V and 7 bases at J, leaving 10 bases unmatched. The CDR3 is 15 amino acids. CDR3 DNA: TGTGCCAGCAGCTCCGTGGGACAGGGCCTATATGAAGCTTTCTTT. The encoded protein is CASSSVGQGLYEAFF.

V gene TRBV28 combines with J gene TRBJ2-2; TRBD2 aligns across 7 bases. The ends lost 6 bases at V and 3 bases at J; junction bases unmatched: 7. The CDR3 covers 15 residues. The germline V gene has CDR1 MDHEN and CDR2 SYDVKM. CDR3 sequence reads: CASRPAGDHTGELFF. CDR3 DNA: TGTGCCAGCAGACCGGCGGGGGATCACACCGGGGAGCTGTTTTTT.

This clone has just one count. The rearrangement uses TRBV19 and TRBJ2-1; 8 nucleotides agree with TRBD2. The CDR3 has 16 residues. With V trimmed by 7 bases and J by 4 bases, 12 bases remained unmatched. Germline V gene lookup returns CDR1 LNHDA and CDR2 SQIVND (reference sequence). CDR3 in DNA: TGTGCCAGTAACGGAAGCGGGGGCCGGGGGTACAATGAGCAGTTCTTC. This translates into CASNGSGGRGYNEQFF.

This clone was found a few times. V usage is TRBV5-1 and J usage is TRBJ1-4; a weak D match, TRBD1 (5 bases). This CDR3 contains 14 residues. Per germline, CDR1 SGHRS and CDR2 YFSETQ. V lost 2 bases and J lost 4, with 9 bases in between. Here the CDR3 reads CASSFGGYNEKLFF. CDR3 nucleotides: TGCGCCAGCAGCTTTGGGGGTTATAATGAAAAACTGTTTTTT. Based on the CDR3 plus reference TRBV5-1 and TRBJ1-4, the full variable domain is KAGVTQTPRYLIKTRGQQVTLSCSPISGHRSVSWYQQTPGQGLQFLFEYFSETQRNKGNFPGRFSGRQFSNSRSEMNVSTLELGDSALYLCASSFGGYNEKLFFGSGTQLSVL.

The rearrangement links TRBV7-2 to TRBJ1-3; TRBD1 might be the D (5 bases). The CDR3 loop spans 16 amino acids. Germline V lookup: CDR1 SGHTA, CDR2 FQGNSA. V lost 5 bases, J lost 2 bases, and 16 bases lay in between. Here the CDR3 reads CASSPQPGGTGNTIYF. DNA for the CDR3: TGTGCCAGCAGCCCCCAACCGGGGGGAACTGGAAACACCATATATTTT.

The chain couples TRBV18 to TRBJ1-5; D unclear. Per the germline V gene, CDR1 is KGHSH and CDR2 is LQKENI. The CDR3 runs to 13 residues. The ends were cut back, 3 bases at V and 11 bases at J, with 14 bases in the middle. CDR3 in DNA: TGTGCCAGCTCACCGGACCGGGTTGCGGCCCAGCATTTT. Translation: CASSPDRVAAQHF.

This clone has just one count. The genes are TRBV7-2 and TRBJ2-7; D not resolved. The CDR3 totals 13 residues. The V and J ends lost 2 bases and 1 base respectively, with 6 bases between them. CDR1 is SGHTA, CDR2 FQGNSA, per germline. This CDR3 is CASSLRPSYEQYF. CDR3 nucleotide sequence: TGTGCCAGCAGCTTAAGGCCGTCCTACGAGCAGTACTTC.

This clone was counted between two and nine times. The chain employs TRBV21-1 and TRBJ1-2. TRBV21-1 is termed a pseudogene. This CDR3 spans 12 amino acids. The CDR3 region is CASPGREEGYTF. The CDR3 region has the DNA TGTGCCAGCCCCGGTAGGGAGGAGGGCTACACCTTC.